This TCR beta chain was identified during a study of early T cells in non-severe SARS-CoV-2 infection. Study at large: Investigators sequenced bulk RNA drawn from unsorted whole blood, and chains remained unpaired.

As part of library construction, unique molecular identifiers were attached to individual cDNA molecules. TCRdb processed the 5' RACE reads anew with MiXCR; each CDR3 protein has one entry. The sample carries about 73,000 distinct CDR3 sequences, roughly 13% recorded once. This clonotype showed up just a few times. Its target is not known. Findings of the study overall: Matching with VDJdb favored anti-spike CD8 responses (missing private and CD4 specificities).

The CDR3 covers 12 residues. The germline gives CDR1 SGHNT, CDR2 YENEEA. Trimming left V 7 bases short and J 8 bases short, with 14 bases between. The source material was whole blood. This sequence originates from an adult who was a healthcare worker with PCR-confirmed SARS-CoV-2 infection or an uninfected control (not recorded which). The chain uses TRBV11-3 and TRBJ1-2; D remains unclear. The CDR3 nucleotides are TGTGCCAGCATCCGGACGTTCCCCGGCTACACCTTC. The encoded protein is CASIRTFPGYTF. The entire variable domain, with the rest obtained from reference TRBV11-3 and TRBJ1-2, is as follows: EAGVVQSPRYKIIEKKQPVAFWCNPISGHNTLYWYLQNLGQGPELLIRYENEEAVDDSQLPKDRFSAERLKGVDSTLKIQPAELGDSAVYLCASIRTFPGYTFGSGTRLTVV.